This TCR beta chain was obtained from a study of blood T cell repertoires in COVID-19. The length of the CDR3 is 15 residues. The germline CDR1 and CDR2 sequences are MGHRA and YSYEKL. Deletions cut 5 bases from V and 8 bases from J, with 18 bases between. Sequencing was performed with immunoSEQ multiplex PCR; in TCRdb, only in-frame clones are kept and a portion is missing. The sample contains about 26,000 clones, around 60% of which appear only once. The sequence was obtained from a man aged 55 to 69 with active or convalescent COVID-19. This sequence joins TRBV4-1 and TRBJ1-4; D gene ambiguous. The sequenced sample was peripheral blood. The CDR3 bases are TGCGCCAGCAGCGCAAGGTCGGTCCCCGGGGAAAAACTGTTTTTT. Its translation: CASSARSVPGEKLFF.